The 31 T cell receptor beta chains given below trace back to one sample, sequenced in a study of blood T cell repertoires in COVID-19. Sequencing used immunoSEQ multiplex PCR; TCRdb keeps in-frame clones, though not all of them. This table has 59,000 or so clones, roughly 93% appearing once. The sequencing sample was made of peripheral blood. Receptors were obtained from a human donor in a cohort sampled during active COVID-19.

The chain joins TRBV27 to TRBJ2-1, with 12 bases aligning to TRBD2. The trim removed 7 bases at V and 7 bases at J, leaving 11 bases unmatched. Germline V CDR1 and CDR2: MNHEY, SMNVEV (reference sequence). This CDR3 region has 16 residues. The CDR3 DNA reads as TGTGCCAGCACCGAAGATGCCCTAGCGGGAGGGAATGAGCAGTTCTTC. This gives the protein CASTEDALAGGNEQFF.

V is TRBV28 and J is TRBJ1-2; D not certain. CDR1 is MDHEN, CDR2 SYDVKM, per germline. The CDR3 has 16 amino acids. Trimming removed 3 bases from V and 2 bases from J, with 16 bases in between. This CDR3 is CASSFNSLAGNYGYTF. The CDR3 nucleotides are TGTGCCAGCAGTTTTAATTCACTAGCAGGCAACTATGGCTACACCTTC.

This clone was counted a single time. This sequence joins TRBV6-5 and TRBJ1-2; 9 nucleotides agree with TRBD1. Germline CDR1 reads MNHEY; CDR2 reads SVGAGI. The length of the CDR3 is 15 residues. V shed 0 bases and J 8 bases; nucleotides not matched to a gene: 7. Here the CDR3 reads CASSYSTGGKRGYTF. The CDR3 DNA sequence: TGTGCCAGCAGTTACTCTACAGGGGGCAAGAGGGGCTACACCTTC.

The CDR3 spells CASSLNRGLQETQYF. The CDR3 coding sequence is TGTGCCAGCAGCTTGAACAGGGGACTTCAAGAGACCCAGTACTTC. This chain connects TRBV7-9 to TRBJ2-5; possible D gene TRBD1, 7 bases. Germline V gene data show CDR1 as SEHNR and CDR2 as FQNEAQ (reference sequence). The V end lost 3 bases, the J end lost 2 bases, and 13 bases lay between the germline ends. This CDR3 region has 15 residues.

V usage is TRBV7-9 and J usage is TRBJ2-7; weak D call: TRBD2 (6 bases). V was cut by 5 bases and J by 6 bases, with 11 bases left in between. Germline CDR1 and CDR2: SEHNR and FQNEAQ (reference sequence). The CDR3 sequence is 12 residues long. CDR3 DNA sequence: TGTGCCAGCAGCCTCGGGGGTGCCGAGCAGTACTTC. Translation gives CASSLGGAEQYF.

The chain has TRBV7-2 and TRBJ1-2; D gene unclear. Germline CDR1 and CDR2: SGHTA and FQGNSA. This CDR3 spans 11 amino acids. Deletions cut 5 bases from V and 4 bases from J, with 5 bases between. The CDR3 DNA is TGTGCCAGCAGCCACAGCTATGGCTACACCTTC. The encoded protein is CASSHSYGYTF.

The chain has TRBV19 and TRBJ1-5; 7 nucleotides match TRBD1. The germline gives CDR1 LNHDA, CDR2 SQIVND (reference sequence). J gave up 3 bases and V 6 bases, and 11 bases lay outside the gene matches. This CDR3 has 16 amino acids. The CDR3 protein is CASSGGQASLNQPQHF. CDR3 coding DNA: TGTGCCAGTAGCGGAGGACAGGCTTCCCTCAATCAGCCCCAGCATTTT.

V gene TRBV6-1 combines with J gene TRBJ1-1, with 7 bases fitting TRBD1. Germline V gene lookup returns CDR1 MNHNS and CDR2 SASEGT. There are 16 residues in the CDR3. V dropped 8 bases and J dropped 2; count of bases not matched to a gene: 14. The CDR3 spells CASRVGQVFSNTEAFF. The CDR3 nucleotides read TGTGCCAGCCGTGTCGGACAGGTCTTCTCCAACACTGAAGCTTTCTTT.

The rearrangement joins TRBV5-6 to TRBJ2-7; 8 bases are shared with TRBD1. Unmatched junction bases numbered 11, after V lost 6 bases and J lost 3 bases. The CDR3 consists of 15 residues. The germline CDR1 and CDR2 sequences are SGHDT and YYEEEE. CDR3 residues: CASTGPRTGNYEQYF. Here the CDR3 DNA reads TGTGCCAGCACCGGCCCCCGGACAGGGAACTACGAGCAGTACTTC.

The chain has TRBV6-2 or TRBV6-3 and TRBJ2-1; no clear D. V lost 3 bases and J lost 8, with 5 bases in between. Per germline, CDR1 MNHEY and CDR2 SVGEGT. CDR3 length: 11 residues. This CDR3 is CASSYVDEQFF. CDR3 nucleotides: TGTGCCAGCAGTTATGTCGATGAGCAGTTCTTC.

The chain links TRBV28 to TRBJ1-3, with a possible D match to TRBD1 (5 bases). The CDR3 consists of 14 residues. With 6 bases removed from V and 4 bases from J, the gap between germline ends came to 13 bases. The germline V gene encodes CDR1 MDHEN and CDR2 SYDVKM. For the CDR3, the DNA is TGTGCCAGCAGCATCGGGGGTACAGGAAACACCATATATTTT. It specifies CASSIGGTGNTIYF.

CDR3 DNA sequence: TGTGCCAGCAGCTTAAGGCGGGACCTTTCCTACGAGCAGTACTTC. Translating it yields CASSLRRDLSYEQYF. The V call is TRBV7-9, the J call TRBJ2-7, with D perhaps TRBD2 (6 bases). Germline assignment: CDR1 SEHNR and CDR2 FQNEAQ (reference sequence). V was pared by 2 bases and J by 1 base, with 12 bases between. The CDR3 has 15 amino acids.

The chain joins TRBV12-3 or TRBV12-4 to TRBJ1-1; 8 bases are shared with TRBD1. CDR3 length: 13 residues. The V gene end was trimmed by 6 bases and the J gene end by 5 bases; junction bases not matched to a gene: 5. The CDR3 DNA is TGTGCCAGCAGCAAGGACAGGGTAACTGAAGCTTTCTTT. Its translation: CASSKDRVTEAFF.

The J gene is TRBJ2-1, the V gene TRBV7-2, with D possibly TRBD2 on 5 matching bases. Germline V gene sequence: CDR1 SGHTA, CDR2 FQGNSA. The CDR3 extends over 12 amino acids. Trimming took 3 bases from V and 9 from J, leaving 9 bases between them. Written as DNA, the CDR3 is TGTGCCAGCAGCTTGAGGGCAGGTGAGCAGTTCTTC. It yields the protein CASSLRAGEQFF.

This clone showed up just once. The V call is TRBV7-2, the J call TRBJ2-5; 7 nucleotides align to TRBD1. The CDR3 is made up of 15 amino acids. Trimming removed 0 bases from V and 2 bases from J; junction bases left unmatched: 3. Germline V gene data show CDR1 as SGHTA and CDR2 as FQGNSA. The CDR3 DNA sequence: TGTGCCAGCAGCTTAGCGGACAGGCGGCAAGAGACCCAGTACTTC. Translation: CASSLADRRQETQYF.

The gene calls are TRBV10-3 and TRBJ2-1, with 15 positions matching TRBD2. Germline-derived CDR1 and CDR2 are ENHRY and SYGVKD. The CDR3 has 20 amino acids. V was pared by 4 bases and J by 0 bases, with 10 bases of the junction left unmatched. The chain's CDR3 is CAISVSAGTSGRISYNEQFF. CDR3 DNA sequence: TGTGCCATCAGTGTTTCTGCCGGGACTAGCGGGAGGATCTCCTACAATGAGCAGTTCTTC.

The chain has TRBV6-2 or TRBV6-3 and TRBJ1-5; a weak D match, TRBD1 (5 bases). CDR3 length: 16 residues. V lost 5 bases to trimming and J lost 2 bases, with 16 bases between them. Germline CDR1 MNHEY, CDR2 SVGEGT. CDR3 region: CASSPDAGLGNQPQHF. CDR3 coding DNA: TGTGCCAGCAGTCCCGATGCGGGGCTGGGCAATCAGCCCCAGCATTTT.

The chain links TRBV29-1 to TRBJ2-1, with 9 positions matching TRBD1. V trimming: 6 bases; J trimming: 4 bases; junction bases outside the gene matches: 1. Germline CDR1 reads SQVTM; CDR2 reads ANQGSEA. This CDR3 spans 12 amino acids. The CDR3 DNA sequence: TGCAGCGTAGACAGGGGGTACAATGAGCAGTTCTTC. Translating gives CSVDRGYNEQFF.

This clone showed up just once. The chain uses TRBV4-2 and TRBJ2-7; 7 bases agree with TRBD2. Germline lookup yields CDR1 LGHNA and CDR2 YNFKEQ. CDR3 size: 14 residues. J gave up 4 bases and V 0 bases, and 3 bases lay outside the gene matches. The chain's CDR3 is CASSQEAGRYEQYF. In nucleotides, the CDR3 is TGTGCCAGCAGCCAAGAAGCGGGAAGGTACGAGCAGTACTTC.

The V gene is TRBV6-6, the J gene TRBJ2-3; TRBD2 might be the D (5 bases). CDR1 MNHNY and CDR2 SVGAGI come from the germline V gene (reference sequence). Trimming cost V 4 bases and J 1 base, with 12 bases left between them. This CDR3 is 15 amino acids long. The CDR3 here is CASSLRTGRTDTQYF. As DNA, the CDR3 is TGTGCCAGCAGTTTACGGACTGGCCGCACAGATACGCAGTATTTT.

The chain recombines TRBV3-1 (or the pseudogene TRBV3-2) with TRBJ2-5; 12 bases align to TRBD2. This CDR3 comprises 15 residues. Germline assignment: CDR1 LGHDT and CDR2 YNNKEL (reference sequence). The V segment lost 4 bases and the J segment 6 bases; nucleotides outside the gene matches: 6. CDR3 sequence (DNA): TGTGCCAGCAGCCCCCGACTAGCGGGGGCACAGACCCAGTACTTC. Amino acid sequence: CASSPRLAGAQTQYF.

V is TRBV6-5 and J is TRBJ2-3, with D possibly TRBD1 on 5 matching bases. From germline, CDR1 is MNHEY and CDR2 SVGAGI. V was shortened by 5 bases and J by 1 base, with 7 bases between the two germline ends. CDR3 size: 13 residues. In DNA, the CDR3 is TGTGCCAGCAGTCGGACACGCACAGATACGCAGTATTTT. The encoded protein is CASSRTRTDTQYF.

The chain combines TRBV6-2 or TRBV6-3 with TRBJ1-4; 7 nucleotides line up with TRBD1. The CDR3 totals 15 residues. CDR1 MNHEY and CDR2 SVGEGT come from the germline V gene. The J segment lost 6 bases and the V segment lost 0 bases, leaving 4 bases of the junction unmatched. The CDR3 region is CASSYSGGGYEKLFF. In DNA form, the CDR3 reads TGTGCCAGCAGTTACTCCGGAGGGGGCTATGAAAAACTGTTTTTT.

The rearrangement joins TRBV19 to TRBJ2-3; 10 bases agree with TRBD2. CDR1 and CDR2 (germline): LNHDA, SQIVND (reference sequence). Unmatched junction bases numbered 4, after V lost 3 bases and J lost 4 bases. CDR3 size: 15 residues. The CDR3 loop reads CASSMRLAGADTQYF. The DNA for the CDR3 is TGTGCCAGTAGTATGAGGCTAGCGGGAGCAGATACGCAGTATTTT.

V gene TRBV3-1 (or the pseudogene TRBV3-2) combines with J gene TRBJ2-2; the D is unclear. The V gene's germline CDR1 is LGHDT and CDR2 YNNKEL (reference sequence). The V and J ends lost 1 base and 14 bases respectively, with 8 bases between them. The CDR3 is 11 residues long. The CDR3 DNA reads as TGTGCCAGCAGCCAAGTGTCAGTACTGTTTTTT. Its translation is CASSQVSVLFF.

This chain connects TRBV11-3 to TRBJ2-5; 11 nucleotides align to TRBD2. The CDR3 has 18 residues. Germline V gives CDR1 SGHNT, CDR2 YENEEA. Trimming cost V 0 bases and J 1 base; bases outside gene matches: 7. The CDR3, as DNA: TGTGCCAGCAGCTTAGATCAGGTCGGGACTAGCGGCCAAGAGACCCAGTACTTC. It encodes CASSLDQVGTSGQETQYF.

This clone was observed once. The rearrangement uses TRBV21-1 and TRBJ2-1; no DNA check was done on the table's D call, TRBD2. TRBV21-1 is a pseudogene locus. The length of the CDR3 is 14 residues. In DNA, the CDR3 is TGTGCCAGCAGCAAAGCCGGGAGTCTCAATGAGCAGTTCTTC. This gives the protein CASSKAGSLNEQFF.

The chain has TRBV7-2 and TRBJ1-4, with 10 positions matching TRBD1. Looked up from germline, CDR1 is SGHTA and CDR2 is FQGNSA. The CDR3 has 18 residues. Unmatched junction bases numbered 6, after V lost 2 bases and J lost 0 bases. The CDR3 nucleotides read TGTGCCAGCAGCTTATGGACAGGGGGGAGTGCAACTAATGAAAAACTGTTTTTT. Its translation: CASSLWTGGSATNEKLFF.

The rearrangement uses TRBV7-2 and TRBJ2-3, with no clear D. This CDR3 contains 17 residues. The V end lost 5 bases, the J end lost 0 bases, and 18 bases lay between the germline ends. From germline, CDR1 is SGHTA and CDR2 FQGNSA. For the CDR3, the DNA is TGTGCCAGCAGCACAAGAGTCACAGACGAAAGCACAGATACGCAGTATTTT. Translated, it gives CASSTRVTDESTDTQYF. The full variable domain, rest sourced from reference TRBV7-2 and TRBJ2-3, is GAGVSQSPSNKVTEKGKDVELRCDPISGHTALYWYRQSLGQGLEFLIYFQGNSAPDKSGLPSDRFSAERTGGSVSTLTIQRTQQEDSAVYLCASSTRVTDESTDTQYFGPGTRLTVL.

V is TRBV13 and J is TRBJ2-6; tentative D call: TRBD1 (6 bases). Germline lookup yields CDR1 PRHDT and CDR2 FYEKMQ (reference sequence). This CDR3 has 17 amino acids. Trimming took off 5 bases at V and 0 bases at J, with 14 bases between the two ends. The CDR3 loop reads CASSTRGGSSGANVLTF. DNA of the CDR3: TGTGCCAGCAGCACTAGAGGGGGAAGCTCTGGGGCCAACGTCCTGACTTTC.

V and J are TRBV2 and TRBJ1-6; D remains ambiguous. V was trimmed by 7 bases and J by 8 bases, leaving 15 bases between them. The CDR3 covers 14 residues. Germline CDR1 reads SNHLY; CDR2 reads FYNNEI. The CDR3: CASMVTVRDSPLHF. CDR3 DNA: TGTGCCAGCATGGTAACGGTCCGGGATTCACCCCTCCACTTT.